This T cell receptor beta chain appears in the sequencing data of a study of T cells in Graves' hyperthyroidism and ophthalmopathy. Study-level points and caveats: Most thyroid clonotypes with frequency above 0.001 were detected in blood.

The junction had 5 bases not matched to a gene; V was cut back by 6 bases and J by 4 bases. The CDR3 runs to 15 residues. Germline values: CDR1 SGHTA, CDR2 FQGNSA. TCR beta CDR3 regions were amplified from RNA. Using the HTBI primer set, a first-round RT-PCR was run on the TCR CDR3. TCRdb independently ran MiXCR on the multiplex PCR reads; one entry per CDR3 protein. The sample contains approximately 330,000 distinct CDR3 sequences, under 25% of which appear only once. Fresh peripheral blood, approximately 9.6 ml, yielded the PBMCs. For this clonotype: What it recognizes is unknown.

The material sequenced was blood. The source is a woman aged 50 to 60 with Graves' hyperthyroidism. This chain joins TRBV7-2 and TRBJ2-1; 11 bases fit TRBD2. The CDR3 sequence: CASRFTSGGYNEQFF. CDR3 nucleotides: TGTGCCAGCAGGTTCACTAGCGGGGGTTACAATGAGCAGTTCTTC.